This is a list of T cell receptor beta chains from one sample in a study of T cell repertoires in cytomegalovirus infection. TCRdb reprocessed the reads via MiXCR and lists one record per CDR3 protein. The data contain roughly 300,000 distinct CDR3 sequences, under 30% of them seen just once; the ten biggest clones take up about 15%. The sequencing input was PBMCs. The source is a human donor in good health (CMV status not recorded). Some clones in this sample may be carry-over from other donors' samples. The CDR3 runs from the conserved cysteine through the conserved F or W. Each record gives: V gene, D gene, clone size, J gene, CDR3 protein, CDR3 DNA. A D gene is named only where the DNA matches it firmly. The size entry is marked missing in some rows and otherwise reads once, few, many or a size class.

>TRBV18|-|-|TRBJ1-1
CASSPRRQANTEAFF
TGTGCCAGCTCACCCCGCCGACAGGCCAACACTGAAGCTTTCTTT
>TRBV18|TRBD2|few|TRBJ2-1
CASSPPGLAGYNEQFF
TGTGCCAGCTCACCACCTGGGCTAGCGGGGTACAATGAGCAGTTCTTC
>TRBV7-2|-|many|TRBJ1-2
CASSLGDRPYGYTF
TGTGCCAGCAGCTTAGGCGACAGGCCCTATGGCTACACCTTC
>TRBV12-3/TRBV12-4|-|-|TRBJ1-5
CASSLALGQPGQPQHF
TGTGCCAGCAGTTTAGCGCTTGGGCAGCCGGGTCAGCCCCAGCATTTT
>TRBV6-2/TRBV6-3|TRBD1|many|TRBJ2-2
CASSGTADTGELFF
TGTGCCAGCAGCGGGACAGCCGACACCGGGGAGCTGTTTTTT
>TRBV9|-|-|TRBJ2-1
CASTPTGTYNEQFF
TGTGCCAGCACCCCAACAGGGACCTACAATGAGCAGTTCTTC
>TRBV11-2|-|-|TRBJ1-4
CASSATGTTNEKLFF
TGTGCCAGCAGCGCTACCGGGACGACTAATGAAAAACTGTTTTTT
>TRBV18|TRBD1|-|TRBJ1-2
CASSSRGQGADYGYTF
TGTGCCAGCTCATCACGCGGACAGGGGGCTGACTATGGCTACACCTTC
>TRBV11-2|-|-|TRBJ2-7
CASSLNGDSSYEQYF
TGTGCCAGCAGCTTAAACGGGGATTCCTCCTACGAGCAGTACTTC
>TRBV11-2|TRBD1|many|TRBJ2-7
CASSLEGQGVYEQYF
TGTGCCAGCAGCTTAGAAGGACAGGGGGTCTACGAGCAGTACTTC
>TRBV25-1|-|-|TRBJ2-3
CASSEFTEETDTQYF
TGTGCCAGCAGTGAATTTACGGAGGAGACAGATACGCAGTATTTT
>TRBV9|-|few|TRBJ2-2
CASSVVSGGSHAGRGELFF
TGTGCCAGCAGCGTAGTGAGTGGGGGATCCCACGCCGGGCGAGGGGAGCTGTTTTTT
>TRBV7-6|-|many|TRBJ2-7
CASSPFSGSPLEQYF
TGTGCCAGCAGCCCATTCTCGGGCAGTCCCCTCGAGCAGTACTTC
>TRBV7-9|-|-|TRBJ2-7
CASSFGEGEEQYF
TGTGCCAGCAGCTTCGGCGAAGGAGAGGAGCAGTACTTC
>TRBV27|-|-|TRBJ2-7
CASSLRRTYEQYF
TGTGCCAGCAGTTTGAGGAGAACCTACGAGCAGTACTTC
>TRBV7-9|TRBD1|many|TRBJ2-5
CASSPSGQGGGETQYF
TGTGCCAGCAGCCCCTCCGGACAGGGGGGGGGGGAGACCCAGTACTTC
>TRBV30|-|few|TRBJ1-6
CAWMDSLYSPLHF
TGTGCCTGGATGGACAGCCTTTATTCACCCCTCCACTTT
>TRBV19|TRBD2|-|TRBJ2-5
CATSSGGTRETQYF
TGTGCCACCAGCAGCGGGGGAACACGGGAGACCCAGTACTTC
>TRBV19|-|few|TRBJ1-1
CASSGRVATEAFF
TGTGCCAGTAGTGGGAGGGTCGCCACTGAAGCTTTCTTT
>TRBV7-2|-|many|TRBJ2-3
CASSLAGASTDTQYF
TGTGCCAGCAGCTTAGCGGGGGCTAGCACAGATACGCAGTATTTT
>TRBV9|-|few|TRBJ2-7
CASSVKLDGEQYF
TGTGCCAGCAGCGTTAAACTGGATGGGGAGCAGTACTTC
>TRBV7-2|-|many|TRBJ1-5
CASSGQRNQPQHF
TGTGCCAGCAGCGGACAGCGTAATCAGCCCCAGCATTTT
>TRBV19|-|few|TRBJ1-5
CALGYSGQPQHF
TGTGCCCTAGGGTACTCCGGACAGCCCCAGCATTTT
>TRBV7-2|TRBD2|many|TRBJ2-1
CASSPAGRTSGYNEQFF
TGTGCCAGCAGCCCCGCTGGGCGGACTAGCGGTTACAATGAGCAGTTCTTC
>TRBV5-5|-|-|TRBJ2-5
CASSLASMVPETQYF
TGTGCCAGCAGCTTGGCCAGTATGGTCCCAGAGACCCAGTACTTC
>TRBV7-2|-|many|TRBJ2-2
CASSLGSGSNTGELFF
TGTGCCAGCAGCTTGGGTAGCGGTTCGAACACCGGGGAGCTGTTTTTT
>TRBV28|TRBD1|-|TRBJ2-3
CASRSSGQGSDTQYF
TGTGCCAGCAGATCCTCAGGACAGGGGTCAGATACGCAGTATTTT
>TRBV7-2|-|many|TRBJ1-2
CASSLPDGGAFGYTF
TGTGCCAGCAGCTTACCCGATGGGGGCGCGTTTGGCTACACCTTC
>TRBV29-1|-|few|TRBJ1-2
CSVEKGPNYGYTF
TGCAGCGTTGAAAAGGGGCCTAACTATGGCTACACCTTC
>TRBV7-2|-|many|TRBJ1-4
CASSLSGATNEKLFF
TGTGCCAGCAGCCTATCGGGTGCAACTAATGAAAAACTGTTTTTT
>TRBV7-2|TRBD1|many|TRBJ1-6
CASSVSTGGKGSPLHF
TGTGCCAGCAGCGTGTCTACAGGGGGGAAGGGTTCACCCCTCCACTTT
>TRBV5-1|-|-|TRBJ2-1
CASSVTISSYNEQFF
TGCGCCAGCAGCGTTACGATAAGCTCCTACAATGAGCAGTTCTTC
>TRBV18|-|few|TRBJ2-5
CASSPGSQQETQYF
TGTGCCAGCTCACCAGGCAGTCAGCAGGAGACCCAGTACTTC
>TRBV28|TRBD1|-|TRBJ1-1
CASNGQGLAFF
TGTGCCAGCAACGGACAGGGGTTGGCTTTCTTT
>TRBV18|-|-|TRBJ1-1
CASSPTGIEAFF
TGTGCCAGCTCACCCACGGGAATTGAAGCTTTCTTT
>TRBV7-9|TRBD1|many|TRBJ2-1
CASSLGQYNEQFF
TGTGCCAGCAGCTTGGGACAGTACAATGAGCAGTTCTTC
>TRBV15|TRBD2|once|TRBJ2-5
CATRSAGGHETQYF
TGTGCCACCAGATCAGCGGGGGGGCACGAGACCCAGTACTTC
>TRBV6-2/TRBV6-3|TRBD2|many|TRBJ2-1
CASSYGLEGYNEQFF
TGTGCCAGCAGTTACGGACTAGAGGGCTACAATGAGCAGTTCTTC
>TRBV7-6|-|-|TRBJ1-1
CASSSRKHLNTEAFF
TGTGCCAGCAGCTCTAGGAAGCATTTGAACACTGAAGCTTTCTTT
>TRBV7-6|TRBD1|many|TRBJ2-3
CASSLEDRVTADTQYF
TGTGCCAGCAGCTTAGAAGACAGGGTGACGGCAGATACGCAGTATTTT